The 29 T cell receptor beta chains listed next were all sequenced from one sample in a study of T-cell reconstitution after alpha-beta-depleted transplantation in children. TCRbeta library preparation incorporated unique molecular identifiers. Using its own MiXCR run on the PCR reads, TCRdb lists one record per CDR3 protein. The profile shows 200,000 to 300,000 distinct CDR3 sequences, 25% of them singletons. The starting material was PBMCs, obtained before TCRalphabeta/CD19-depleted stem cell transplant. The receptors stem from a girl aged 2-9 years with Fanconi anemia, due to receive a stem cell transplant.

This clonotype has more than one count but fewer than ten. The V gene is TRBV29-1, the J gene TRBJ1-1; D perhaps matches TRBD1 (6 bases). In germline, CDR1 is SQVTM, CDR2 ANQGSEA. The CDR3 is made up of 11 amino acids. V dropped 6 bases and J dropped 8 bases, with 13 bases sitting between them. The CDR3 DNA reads TGCAGCGTCGCAAACAGGGAGGAAGCTTTCTTT. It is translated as CSVANREEAFF.

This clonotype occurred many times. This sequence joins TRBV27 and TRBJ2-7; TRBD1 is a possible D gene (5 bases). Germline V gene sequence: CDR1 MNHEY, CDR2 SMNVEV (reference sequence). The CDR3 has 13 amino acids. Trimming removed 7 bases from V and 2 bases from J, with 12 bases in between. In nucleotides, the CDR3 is TGTGCCAGCATAAATCGACAGACCTACGAGCAGTACTTC. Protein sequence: CASINRQTYEQYF.

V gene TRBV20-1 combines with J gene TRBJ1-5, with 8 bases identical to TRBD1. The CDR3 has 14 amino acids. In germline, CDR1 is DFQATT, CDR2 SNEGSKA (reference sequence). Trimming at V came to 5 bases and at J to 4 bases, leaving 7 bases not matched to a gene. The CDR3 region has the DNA TGCAGTGCTTGCGGGACAGGCGGAAATCAGCCCCAGCATTTT. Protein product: CSACGTGGNQPQHF.

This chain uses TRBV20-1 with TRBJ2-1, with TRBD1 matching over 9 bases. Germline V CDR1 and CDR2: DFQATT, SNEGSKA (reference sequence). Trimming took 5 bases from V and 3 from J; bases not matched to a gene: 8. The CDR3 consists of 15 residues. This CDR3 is CSAVQGAEFYNEQFF. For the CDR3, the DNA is TGCAGTGCTGTACAGGGGGCAGAATTCTACAATGAGCAGTTCTTC.

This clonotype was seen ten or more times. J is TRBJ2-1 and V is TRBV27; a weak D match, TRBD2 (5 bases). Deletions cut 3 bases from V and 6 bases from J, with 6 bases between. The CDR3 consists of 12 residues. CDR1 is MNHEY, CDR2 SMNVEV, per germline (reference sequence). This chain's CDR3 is CASSFGGNEQFF. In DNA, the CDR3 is TGTGCCAGCAGTTTCGGAGGCAATGAGCAGTTCTTC.

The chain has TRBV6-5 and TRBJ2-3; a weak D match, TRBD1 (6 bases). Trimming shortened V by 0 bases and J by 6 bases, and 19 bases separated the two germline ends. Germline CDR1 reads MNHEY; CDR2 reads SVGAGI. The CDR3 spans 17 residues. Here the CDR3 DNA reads TGTGCCAGCAGTTACTCGAGATTTCCAGGGGCCCCGGATACGCAGTATTTT. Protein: CASSYSRFPGAPDTQYF.

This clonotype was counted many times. The CDR3 sequence is CSAMLGGSATDTQYF. The CDR3 DNA sequence: TGCAGTGCCATGTTGGGCGGCTCGGCCACAGATACGCAGTATTTT. This chain joins TRBV20-1 and TRBJ2-3, with D uncertain. The V and J ends lost 6 bases and 2 bases respectively, with 18 bases between them. This CDR3 region has 15 residues. CDR1 and CDR2 from the germline V gene are DFQATT and SNEGSKA (reference sequence).

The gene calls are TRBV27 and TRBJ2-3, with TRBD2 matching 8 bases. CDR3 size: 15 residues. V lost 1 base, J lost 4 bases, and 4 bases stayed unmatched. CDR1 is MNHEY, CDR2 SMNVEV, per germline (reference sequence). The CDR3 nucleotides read TGTGCCAGCAGTTTATTTGCGGGGGGCGCAGATACGCAGTATTTT. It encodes CASSLFAGGADTQYF.

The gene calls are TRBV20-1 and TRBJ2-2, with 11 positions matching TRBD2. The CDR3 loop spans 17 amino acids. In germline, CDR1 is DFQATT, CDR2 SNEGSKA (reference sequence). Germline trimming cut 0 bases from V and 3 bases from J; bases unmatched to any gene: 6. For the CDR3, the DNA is TGCAGTGCTAGAGACACTAGCGGGGGCTCTTACACCGGGGAGCTGTTTTTT. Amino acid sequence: CSARDTSGGSYTGELFF.

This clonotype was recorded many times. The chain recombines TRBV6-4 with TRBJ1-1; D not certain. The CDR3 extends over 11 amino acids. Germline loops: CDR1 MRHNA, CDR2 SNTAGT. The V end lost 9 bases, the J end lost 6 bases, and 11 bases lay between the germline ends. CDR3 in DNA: TGTGCCAGTAGAGAGGGCGCTGAAGCTTTCTTT. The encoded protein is CASREGAEAFF.

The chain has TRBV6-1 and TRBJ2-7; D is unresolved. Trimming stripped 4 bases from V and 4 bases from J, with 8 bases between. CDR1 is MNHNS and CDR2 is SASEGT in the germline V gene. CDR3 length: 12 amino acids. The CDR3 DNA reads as TGTGCCAGCAGTGGCGTTCGGTACGAGCAGTACTTC. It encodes CASSGVRYEQYF.

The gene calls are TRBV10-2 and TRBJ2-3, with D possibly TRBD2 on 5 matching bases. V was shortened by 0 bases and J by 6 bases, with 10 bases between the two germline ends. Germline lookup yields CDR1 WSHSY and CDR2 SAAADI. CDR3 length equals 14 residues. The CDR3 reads CASSESGDYDTQYF. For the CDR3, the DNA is TGCGCCAGCAGTGAGTCGGGAGACTACGATACGCAGTATTTT.

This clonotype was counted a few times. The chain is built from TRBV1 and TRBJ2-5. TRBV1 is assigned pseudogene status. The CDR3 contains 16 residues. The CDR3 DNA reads TGCACCAGCAGCCAAGTAACGGGTATATTCCAAGAGACCCAGTACTTC. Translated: CTSSQVTGIFQETQYF.

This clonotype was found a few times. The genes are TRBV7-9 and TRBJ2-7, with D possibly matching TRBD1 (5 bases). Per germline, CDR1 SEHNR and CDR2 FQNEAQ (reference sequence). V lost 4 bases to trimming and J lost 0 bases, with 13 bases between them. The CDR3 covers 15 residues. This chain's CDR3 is CASSSTWQGSYEQYF. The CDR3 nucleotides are TGTGCCAGCAGCTCAACCTGGCAGGGCTCCTACGAGCAGTACTTC. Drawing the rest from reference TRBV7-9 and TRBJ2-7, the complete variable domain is DTGVSQNPRHKITKRGQNVTFRCDPISEHNRLYWYRQTLGQGPEFLTYFQNEAQLEKSRLLSDRFSAERPKGSFSTLEIQRTEQGDSAMYLCASSSTWQGSYEQYFGPGTRLTVT.

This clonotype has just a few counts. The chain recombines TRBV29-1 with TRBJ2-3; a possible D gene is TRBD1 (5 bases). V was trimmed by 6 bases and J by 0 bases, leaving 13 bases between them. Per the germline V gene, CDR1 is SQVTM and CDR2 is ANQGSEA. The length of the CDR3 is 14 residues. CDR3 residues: CSVGRGGSTDTQYF. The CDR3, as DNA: TGCAGCGTAGGTAGGGGTGGTAGCACAGATACGCAGTATTTT.

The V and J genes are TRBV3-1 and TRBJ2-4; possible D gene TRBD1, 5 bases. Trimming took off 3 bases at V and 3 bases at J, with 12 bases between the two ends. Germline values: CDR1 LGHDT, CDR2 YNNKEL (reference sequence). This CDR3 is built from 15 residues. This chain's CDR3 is CASSHRQPHKNIQYF. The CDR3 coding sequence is TGTGCCAGCAGCCACCGACAGCCTCACAAAAACATTCAGTACTTC.

This CDR3 is CASSLLGGTSYYEQYF. DNA for the CDR3: TGTGCCAGCAGCTTGTTAGGGGGAACGTCTTATTACGAGCAGTACTTC. The V gene is TRBV5-4, the J gene TRBJ2-7, with D perhaps TRBD1 (6 bases). The CDR3 extends over 16 amino acids. Per the germline V gene, CDR1 is SGHNT and CDR2 is YYREEE (reference sequence). V was pared by 1 base and J by 4 bases, with 18 bases between.

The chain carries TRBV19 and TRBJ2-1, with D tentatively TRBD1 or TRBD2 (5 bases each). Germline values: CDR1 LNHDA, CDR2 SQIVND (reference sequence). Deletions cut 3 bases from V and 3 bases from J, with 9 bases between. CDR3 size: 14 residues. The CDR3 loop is CASSIEGYYNEQFF. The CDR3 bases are TGTGCCAGTAGTATTGAGGGGTACTACAATGAGCAGTTCTTC.

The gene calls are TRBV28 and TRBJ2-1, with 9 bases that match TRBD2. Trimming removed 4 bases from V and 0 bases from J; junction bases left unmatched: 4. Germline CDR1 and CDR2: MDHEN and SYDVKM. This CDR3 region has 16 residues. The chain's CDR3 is CASSYLAGLSYNEQFF. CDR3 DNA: TGTGCCAGCAGTTACCTAGCGGGGCTCTCCTACAATGAGCAGTTCTTC. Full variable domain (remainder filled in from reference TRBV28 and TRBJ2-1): DVKVTQSSRYLVKRTGEKVFLECVQDMDHENMFWYRQDPGLGLRLIYFSYDVKMKEKGDIPEGYSVSREKKERFSLILESASTNQTSMYLCASSYLAGLSYNEQFFGPGTRLTVL.

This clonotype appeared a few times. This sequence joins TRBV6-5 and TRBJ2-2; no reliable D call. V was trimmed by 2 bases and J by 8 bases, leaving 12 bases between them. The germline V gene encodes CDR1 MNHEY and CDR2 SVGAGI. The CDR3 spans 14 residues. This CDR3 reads CASSYAGLGGELFF. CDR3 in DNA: TGTGCCAGCAGTTACGCTGGGTTAGGTGGGGAGCTGTTTTTT.

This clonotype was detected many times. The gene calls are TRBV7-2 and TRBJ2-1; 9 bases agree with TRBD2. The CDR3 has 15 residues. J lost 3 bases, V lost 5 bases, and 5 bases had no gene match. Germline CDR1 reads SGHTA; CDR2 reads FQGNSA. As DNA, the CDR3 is TGTGCCAGCAGCGTGCTAGCGGGGATCTACAATGAGCAGTTCTTC. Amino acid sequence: CASSVLAGIYNEQFF.

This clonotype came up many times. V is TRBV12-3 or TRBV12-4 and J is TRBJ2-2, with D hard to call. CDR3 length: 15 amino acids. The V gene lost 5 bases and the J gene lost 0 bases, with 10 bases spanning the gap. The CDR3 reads CASSPPSTNTGELFF. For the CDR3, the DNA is TGTGCCAGCAGTCCTCCGTCCACGAACACCGGGGAGCTGTTTTTT.

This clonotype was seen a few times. The CDR3 region is CSVGSDRMIQETQYF. In DNA form, the CDR3 reads TGCAGCGTTGGCTCGGACAGAATGATACAAGAGACCCAGTACTTC. The chain couples TRBV29-1 to TRBJ2-5, with TRBD1 as a possible D gene (6 bases). There are 15 residues in the CDR3. Trimming took off 4 bases at V and 2 bases at J, with 17 bases between the two ends. Germline-derived CDR1 and CDR2 are SQVTM and ANQGSEA.

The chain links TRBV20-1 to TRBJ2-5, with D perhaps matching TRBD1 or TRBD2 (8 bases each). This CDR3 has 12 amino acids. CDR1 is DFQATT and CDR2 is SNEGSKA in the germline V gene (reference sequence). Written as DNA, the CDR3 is TGCAGACAGGGGGTAGCGGGGGAGACCCAGTACTTC. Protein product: CRQGVAGETQYF.

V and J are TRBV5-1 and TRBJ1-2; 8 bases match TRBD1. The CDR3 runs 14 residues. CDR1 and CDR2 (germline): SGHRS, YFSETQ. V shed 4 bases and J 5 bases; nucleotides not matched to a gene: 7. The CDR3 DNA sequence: TGCGCCAGCAGCGAATCGACAGGGGAATATGGCTACACCTTC. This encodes CASSESTGEYGYTF.

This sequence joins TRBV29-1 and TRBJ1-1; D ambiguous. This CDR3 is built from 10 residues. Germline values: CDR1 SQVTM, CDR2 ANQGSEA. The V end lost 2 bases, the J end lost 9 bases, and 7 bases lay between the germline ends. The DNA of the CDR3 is TGCAGCGTTGAAACAGATAAAGCTTTCTTT. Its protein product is CSVETDKAFF.

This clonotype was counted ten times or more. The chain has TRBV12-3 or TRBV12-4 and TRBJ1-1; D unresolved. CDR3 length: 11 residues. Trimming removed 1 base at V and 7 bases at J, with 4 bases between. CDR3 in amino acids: CASSLDLEAFF. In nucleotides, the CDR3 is TGTGCCAGCAGTTTAGACCTTGAAGCTTTCTTT.

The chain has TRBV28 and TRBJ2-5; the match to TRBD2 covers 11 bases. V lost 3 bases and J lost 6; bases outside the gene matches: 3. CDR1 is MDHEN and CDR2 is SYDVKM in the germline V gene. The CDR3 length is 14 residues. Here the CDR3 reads CASSLLAGGQTQYF. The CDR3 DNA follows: TGTGCCAGCAGTTTGCTAGCGGGAGGTCAGACCCAGTACTTC. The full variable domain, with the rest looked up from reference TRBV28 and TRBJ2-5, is DVKVTQSSRYLVKRTGEKVFLECVQDMDHENMFWYRQDPGLGLRLIYFSYDVKMKEKGDIPEGYSVSREKKERFSLILESASTNQTSMYLCASSLLAGGQTQYFGPGTRLLVL.

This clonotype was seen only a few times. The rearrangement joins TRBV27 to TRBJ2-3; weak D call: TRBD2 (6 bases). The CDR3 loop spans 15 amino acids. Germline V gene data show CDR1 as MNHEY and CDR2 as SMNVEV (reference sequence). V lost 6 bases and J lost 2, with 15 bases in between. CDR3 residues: CASRTAGLPTDTQYF. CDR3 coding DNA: TGTGCCAGCAGAACGGCGGGGCTCCCCACAGATACGCAGTATTTT.